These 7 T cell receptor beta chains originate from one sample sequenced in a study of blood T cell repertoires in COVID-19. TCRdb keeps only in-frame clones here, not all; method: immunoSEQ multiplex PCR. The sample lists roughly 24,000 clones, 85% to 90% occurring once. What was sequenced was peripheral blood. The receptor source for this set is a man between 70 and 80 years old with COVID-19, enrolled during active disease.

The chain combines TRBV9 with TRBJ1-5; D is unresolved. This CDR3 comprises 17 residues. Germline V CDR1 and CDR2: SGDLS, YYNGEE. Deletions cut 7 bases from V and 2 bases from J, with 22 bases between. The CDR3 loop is CASPSSSGSNGNQPQHF. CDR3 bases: TGTGCCAGCCCTTCTTCGTCGGGGTCGAATGGCAATCAGCCCCAGCATTTT.

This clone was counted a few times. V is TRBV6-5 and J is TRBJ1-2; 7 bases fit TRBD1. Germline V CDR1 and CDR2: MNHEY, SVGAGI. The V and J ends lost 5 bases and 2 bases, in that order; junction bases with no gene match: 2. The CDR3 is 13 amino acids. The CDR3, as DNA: TGTGCCAGCAGTCCACAGGGGAACTATGGCTACACCTTC. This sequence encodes CASSPQGNYGYTF.

CDR3 region: CASSSRPSQGGFEKLFF. CDR3 sequence (DNA): TGTGCCAGCAGCTCCCGCCCATCACAAGGGGGATTTGAAAAACTGTTTTTT. V usage is TRBV7-9 and J usage is TRBJ1-4; D might be TRBD1 (6 bases). V dropped 4 bases and J dropped 7 bases, with 22 bases sitting between them. The CDR3 is made up of 17 amino acids. Germline CDR1 and CDR2: SEHNR and FQNEAQ (reference sequence).

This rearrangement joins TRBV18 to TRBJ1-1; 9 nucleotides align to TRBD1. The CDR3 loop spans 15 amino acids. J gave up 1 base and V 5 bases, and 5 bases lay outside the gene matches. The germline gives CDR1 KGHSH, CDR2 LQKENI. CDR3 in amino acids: CASSSATGGNTEAFF. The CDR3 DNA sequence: TGTGCCAGCTCATCTGCGACAGGGGGGAACACTGAAGCTTTCTTT.

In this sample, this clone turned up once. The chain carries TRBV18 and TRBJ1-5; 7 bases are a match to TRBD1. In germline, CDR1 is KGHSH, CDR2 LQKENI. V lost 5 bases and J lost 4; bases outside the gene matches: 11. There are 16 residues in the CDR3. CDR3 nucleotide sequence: TGTGCCAGCTCAAACGACAGGGTCTCCCCTAATCAGCCCCAGCATTTT. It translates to CASSNDRVSPNQPQHF. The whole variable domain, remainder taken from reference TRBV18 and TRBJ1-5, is NAGVMQNPRHLVRRRGQEARLRCSPMKGHSHVYWYRQLPEEGLKFMVYLQKENIIDESGMPKERFSAEFPKEGPSILRIQQVVRGDSAAYFCASSNDRVSPNQPQHFGDGTRLSIL.

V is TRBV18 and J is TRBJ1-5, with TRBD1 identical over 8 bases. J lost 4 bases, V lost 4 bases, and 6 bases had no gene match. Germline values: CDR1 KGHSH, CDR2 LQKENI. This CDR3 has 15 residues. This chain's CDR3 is CASSLDRVVNQPQHF. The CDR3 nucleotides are TGTGCCAGCTCACTGGACAGGGTAGTGAATCAGCCCCAGCATTTT.

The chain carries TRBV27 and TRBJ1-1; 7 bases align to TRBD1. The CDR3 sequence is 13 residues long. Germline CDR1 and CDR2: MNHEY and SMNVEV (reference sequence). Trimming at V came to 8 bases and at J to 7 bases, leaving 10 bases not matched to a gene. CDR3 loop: CASGGQKIYEAFF. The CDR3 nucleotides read TGTGCCAGCGGGGGACAGAAGATTTATGAAGCTTTCTTT.